This T cell receptor beta chain derives from a study of beta chain features in type 1 diabetes. Overall study: In age, gender and cell yields, patients were similar to healthy donors.

General study findings and limits: Among all four CD4+ subsets, Type 1 diabetes patients had TCRB CDR3s that were moderately but significantly shorter.

What was sequenced were expressed TCRB transcripts, since all of the isolated RNA had been reverse transcribed. TCRdb's copy holds only in-frame clones and misses some; the assay was immunoSEQ multiplex PCR. The sample has approximately 15,000 clones; around 77% are singletons. This clone was recorded a few times. The target antigen is unknown. Germline CDR1 is DFQATT and CDR2 is SNEGSKA (reference sequence). The length of the CDR3 is 11 residues. V shed 6 bases and J 2 bases; nucleotides not matched to a gene: 0. The sequencing input was stem cell memory CD4+ T cells from blood. The chain uses TRBV20-1 and TRBJ2-7, with 8 bases identical to TRBD2. This receptor was obtained from a woman aged 18-29 years with type 1 diabetes. In DNA, the CDR3 is TGCAGTGCCGGGAGGGCCTACGAGCAGTACTTC. Its translation: CSAGRAYEQYF.